This TCR beta chain was found in a study of blood T cell repertoires in COVID-19. About the study: Samples of COVID-19 (acute and convalescent) were obtained from the United States, Italy and Spain. Nucleic acid was either cDNA or gDNA, and it came from T cells, B-cell-depleted T cells, or PBMCs.

Followed over time, Seattle patients had been enrolled while infection was active. This clone was detected a few times. Trimming cost V 6 bases and J 3 bases, with 11 bases left between them. The CDR3 is made up of 14 amino acids. Germline V gene sequence: CDR1 SNHLY, CDR2 FYNNEI. In the original analysis: By means of reference gene primer amplification, nucleated cell counts were estimated. Produced via immunoSEQ multiplex PCR; TCRdb's table is partial and in-frame only. V and J calls plus clone size are reproduced from that table; the DNA served to infer D and trimming. The table has over 100,000 clones, roughly 86% seen once.

The clonotype comes from a woman in her 70s with COVID-19, enrolled during active disease. The J gene is TRBJ1-4, the V gene TRBV2; D call uncertain. Sequenced input: peripheral blood. The CDR3 spells CASRTTWANEKLFF. Here the CDR3 DNA reads TGTGCCAGCAGAACGACTTGGGCTAATGAAAAACTGTTTTTT.